This T cell receptor (beta chain) was identified during a study of blood T cell repertoires in COVID-19. The overall study: Some COVID-19 samples were acute and others convalescent; all came from the United States, Italy and Spain. The cDNA or gDNA used as material had been derived from T cells, B-cell-depleted T cells, or PBMCs.

Original processing methods: Nucleated cell number was recorded as an estimate derived from reference gene primer amplification. The assay was immunoSEQ multiplex PCR, and TCRdb's table has in-frame clones only and misses some. V, J and clone size reflect that table, while D and trimming were determined from the DNA. The data hold 52,000 or so clones, with 70% to 90% observed a single time. CDR3 length: 15 residues. The germline V gene has CDR1 MNHEY and CDR2 SVGAGI. The trim removed 6 bases at V and 5 bases at J, leaving 10 bases unmatched. The sample comprised peripheral blood. The chain joins TRBV6-5 to TRBJ2-7; 10 nucleotides match TRBD1. The receptor comes from a human donor in a cohort sampled during active COVID-19. CDR3 coding DNA: TGTGCCAGCAGGATACGGGACAGGGGCGTCCACGAGCAGTACTTC. Amino acids: CASRIRDRGVHEQYF.